This T cell receptor (beta chain) comes out of a study of blood T cell repertoires in COVID-19. In the study overall: Acute and convalescent COVID-19 samples came from the United States, Italy and Spain. PBMCs, B-cell-depleted T cells, or T cells provided the cDNA or gDNA that made up the material.

Trimming took off 3 bases at V and 7 bases at J, with 4 bases between the two ends. The CDR3 is 11 amino acids. Authors' methods: Estimates of nucleated cell counts were drawn from the amplification of reference gene primers. Here immunoSEQ multiplex PCR was the method, and the copy in TCRdb shows in-frame clones only, minus some. V and J calls and clone size are those listed in that table; D and trimming were worked out from the DNA. The sample lists about 500,000 clones, 89% seen once, with around 0.9% in the top ten. In Seattle, patients joined the study during active infection and were tracked longitudinally.

The chain joins TRBV12-3 or TRBV12-4 to TRBJ1-3; D unclear. This receptor was taken from a man between 18 and 35 years old with COVID-19, enrolled during active disease. Sequencing input: peripheral blood. CDR3 nucleotides: TGTGCCAGCAGTTTCGGGAACACCATATATTTT. Amino acids: CASSFGNTIYF.